The source of this T cell receptor beta chain is a study of T cell responses to AZD1222 COVID-19 vaccine. Study-level findings and limits: Possibly, clonal diversity was underestimated; donors were largely white British and included more females. Only 5 or 6 individuals given AZD1222 were seropositive at baseline. Spike-specific TCR breadth and depth went up after people got two AZD1222 doses.

Concerning this clone itself: Its antigen is as yet unknown.

Here immunoSEQ multiplex PCR was the method, and the copy in TCRdb shows in-frame clones only, minus some. Of under 150,000 clones listed, approximately 90% are singletons. The CDR3 is 14 residues long. CDR1 and CDR2 from the germline V gene are SGHTA and FQGNSA. The V and J ends lost 1 base and 9 bases, in that order; junction bases with no gene match: 4. The V and J genes are TRBV7-2 and TRBJ2-1; the match to TRBD2 covers 9 bases. This TCR came from an adult in good health. This specimen was peripheral blood, taken on day 0 of AZD1222 vaccination. CDR3 amino acids: CASSLVAGAGEQFF. The CDR3 bases are TGTGCCAGCAGCTTAGTAGCGGGGGCTGGTGAGCAGTTCTTC.